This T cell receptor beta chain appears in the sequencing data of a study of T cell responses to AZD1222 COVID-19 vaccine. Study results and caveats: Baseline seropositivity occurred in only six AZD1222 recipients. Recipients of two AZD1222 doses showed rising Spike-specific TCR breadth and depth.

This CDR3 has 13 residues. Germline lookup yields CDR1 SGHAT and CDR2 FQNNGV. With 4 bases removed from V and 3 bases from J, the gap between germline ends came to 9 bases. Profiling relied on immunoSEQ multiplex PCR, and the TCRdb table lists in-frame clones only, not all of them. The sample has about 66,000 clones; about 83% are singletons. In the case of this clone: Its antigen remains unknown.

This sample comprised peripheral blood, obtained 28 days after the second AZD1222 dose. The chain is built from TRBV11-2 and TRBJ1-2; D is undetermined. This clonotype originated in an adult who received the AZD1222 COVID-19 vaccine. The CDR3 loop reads CASSSDGDYGYTF. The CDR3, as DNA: TGTGCCAGCAGCTCCGACGGGGACTATGGCTACACCTTC. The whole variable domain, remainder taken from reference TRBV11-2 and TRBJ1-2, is EAGVAQSPRYKIIEKRQSVAFWCNPISGHATLYWYQQILGQGPKLLIQFQNNGVVDDSQLPKDRFSAERLKGVDSTLKIQPAKLEDSAVYLCASSSDGDYGYTFGSGTRLTVV.